This record concerns one TCR beta chain sequence. These data originate in a study of blood T cell repertoires in COVID-19. At the level of the study: Sample material is recorded as cDNA or gDNA derived from T cells, B-cell-depleted T cells, or PBMCs.

Clones were sequenced by immunoSEQ multiplex PCR, and TCRdb holds only the in-frame ones, with some missing. This sample carries 25,000 to 30,000 clones, 89% of them seen once, and the ten largest clones take approximately 10%. V lost 3 bases and J lost 2, with 10 bases in between. From germline, CDR1 is LNHDA and CDR2 SQIVND (reference sequence). The length of the CDR3 is 14 residues. The rearrangement uses TRBV19 and TRBJ1-1, with D perhaps TRBD1 (6 bases). The source is a human donor in a cohort sampled during active COVID-19. The specimen was peripheral blood. The CDR3: CASSMQGRNTEAFF. DNA of the CDR3: TGTGCCAGTAGTATGCAGGGGCGAAACACTGAAGCTTTCTTT.